This TCR beta chain was identified during a study of human T cells and chemical hapten exposure. This clonotype was seen a handful of times. This CDR3 is built from 15 residues. Germline loops: CDR1 KGHSH, CDR2 LQKENI. Germline trimming cut 6 bases from V and 3 bases from J; bases unmatched to any gene: 11. In the library, unique molecular identifiers were attached to individual cDNA molecules. TCRdb recomputed calls from the RACE reads with MiXCR, one row per CDR3 protein. The sample holds some 300,000 distinct CDR3 sequences, 5.5% seen once. The time point: pre-sensitization, week 0. Sample treatment: therapeutic diphenylcyclopropenone sensitization with weekly scalp DPC.

The chain carries TRBV18 and TRBJ2-7; TRBD2 agrees at 7 bases. The sample consisted of whole blood, taken in connection with sensitization to the hapten diphenylcyclopropenone (DPC). The clonotype comes from a woman between 18 and 29 years old with alopecia areata. Some clones in this sample may be carry-over from other donors' samples. The CDR3 nucleotides are TGTGCCAGCTCCCCGGGGGGAACAGGAATCTACGAGCAGTACTTC. Translation gives CASSPGGTGIYEQYF. Using reference TRBV18 and TRBJ2-7 for the parts outside the CDR3, the full variable domain is NAGVMQNPRHLVRRRGQEARLRCSPMKGHSHVYWYRQLPEEGLKFMVYLQKENIIDESGMPKERFSAEFPKEGPSILRIQQVVRGDSAAYFCASSPGGTGIYEQYFGPGTRLTVT.